This TCR beta chain came from a study of T cell responses to AZD1222 COVID-19 vaccine. General observations from the study: Compared with day 0, the breadth and depth of the Spike-specific TCR repertoire rose significantly after two doses of AZD1222.

On this clone itself: Its cognate antigen is unknown.

This table comes from immunoSEQ multiplex PCR, and its TCRdb copy is limited to in-frame clones, with some not included. The sample shows around 61,000 clones, 70% to 90% of them seen only once. V gave up 5 bases and J gave up 4 bases, with 6 bases separating them. Per germline, CDR1 MNHEY and CDR2 SMNVEV (reference sequence). This CDR3 has 13 amino acids. This TCR was sampled from an adult in good health. The chain carries TRBV27 and TRBJ1-6; D ambiguous. Sequencing used peripheral blood, obtained on day 0 of AZD1222 vaccination. This CDR3 reads CASSPMYNSPLHF. In DNA form, the CDR3 reads TGTGCCAGCAGTCCGATGTATAATTCACCCCTCCACTTT.